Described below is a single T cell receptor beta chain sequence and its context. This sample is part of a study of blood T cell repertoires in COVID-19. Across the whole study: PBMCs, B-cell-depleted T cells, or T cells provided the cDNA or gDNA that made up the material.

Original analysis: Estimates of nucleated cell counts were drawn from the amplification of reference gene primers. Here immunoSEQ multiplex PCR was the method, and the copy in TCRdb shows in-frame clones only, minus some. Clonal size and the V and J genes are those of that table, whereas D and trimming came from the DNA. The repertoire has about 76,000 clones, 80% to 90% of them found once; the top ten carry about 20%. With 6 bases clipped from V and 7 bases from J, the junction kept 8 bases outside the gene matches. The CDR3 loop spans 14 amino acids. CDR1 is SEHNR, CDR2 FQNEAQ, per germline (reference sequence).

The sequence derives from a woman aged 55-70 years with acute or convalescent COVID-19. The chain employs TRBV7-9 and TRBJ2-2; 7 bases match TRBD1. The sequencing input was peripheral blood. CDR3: CASSSRDSSGELFF. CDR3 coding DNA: TGTGCCAGCAGTTCCCGGGACAGCAGCGGGGAGCTGTTTTTT.